A single sample is the source of the 25 T cell receptor beta chains below, sequenced in a study of T cells in Graves' hyperthyroidism and ophthalmopathy. Amplification yielded TCR beta CDR3 regions, with RNA transcripts as the source. Initially, a first-round RT-PCR of the TCR CDR3 employed the HTBI primer set. TCRdb called the multiplex PCR reads again in MiXCR, with one record for every CDR3 protein. The table records a few hundred thousand distinct CDR3 sequences, 15% to 19% of them present only once. The sample comprised blood. The receptors were sampled from a woman between 25 and 40 years old with Graves' hyperthyroidism.

This clonotype was counted many times. V usage is TRBV2 and J usage is TRBJ2-5; 10 nucleotides agree with TRBD1. V lost 4 bases, J lost 6 bases, and 20 bases stayed unmatched. Germline V lookup: CDR1 SNHLY, CDR2 FYNNEI. The CDR3 is 19 amino acids. The CDR3 DNA follows: TGTGCCAGCAGTGGAACCGCTACCCGACAGGGGGCTACTTATAAGACCCAGTACTTC. The encoded protein is CASSGTATRQGATYKTQYF.

This clonotype was recorded many times. V usage is TRBV30 and J usage is TRBJ2-7, with a possible D match to TRBD2 (6 bases). Trimming took 0 bases from V and 6 from J, leaving 12 bases between them. CDR1 and CDR2 from the germline V gene are GTSNPN and SVGIG (reference sequence). This CDR3 comprises 13 residues. The CDR3: CAWSVHRGGEQYF. In DNA, the CDR3 is TGTGCCTGGAGTGTACATCGGGGAGGCGAGCAGTACTTC.

This clonotype was counted at least ten times. V gene TRBV6-1 combines with J gene TRBJ2-1; D remains unclear. The germline V gene encodes CDR1 MNHNS and CDR2 SASEGT. The CDR3 contains 15 residues. V lost 4 bases, J lost 9 bases, and 19 bases lay in between. The CDR3 region has the DNA TGTGCCAGCAGTGCCGACCAAACGGCACAATTTGAGCAGTTCTTC. Encoded protein: CASSADQTAQFEQFF.

This clonotype was seen a few times. The chain uses TRBV19 and TRBJ2-1; the D is unclear. Trimming cost V 3 bases and J 9 bases, with 9 bases left between them. The germline gives CDR1 LNHDA, CDR2 SQIVND (reference sequence). CDR3 size: 12 residues. CDR3 loop: CASSMLGFEQFF. Written as DNA, the CDR3 is TGTGCCAGTAGTATGTTGGGATTTGAGCAGTTCTTC.

The chain carries TRBV7-9 and TRBJ1-1; 7 positions match TRBD1. The V gene end was trimmed by 4 bases and the J gene end by 3 bases; junction bases not matched to a gene: 11. Germline CDR1 reads SEHNR; CDR2 reads FQNEAQ (reference sequence). This CDR3 has 16 amino acids. As DNA, the CDR3 is TGTGCCAGCAGCTCCCTCCCCCAGGGGGTCCACACTGAAGCTTTCTTT. It yields the protein CASSSLPQGVHTEAFF.

This clonotype was detected many times. The rearrangement joins TRBV11-2 to TRBJ1-5; 7 nucleotides line up with TRBD1. Germline assignment: CDR1 SGHAT and CDR2 FQNNGV. The CDR3 has 12 amino acids. Here the CDR3 reads CAYGPGGVVQHF. The CDR3, as DNA: TGTGCGTACGGACCAGGGGGAGTTGTCCAGCATTTT.

This clonotype has at least ten counts. This chain uses TRBV27 with TRBJ1-5, with D maybe TRBD1 (6 bases). V lost 3 bases and J lost 6, with 15 bases in between. The germline V gene has CDR1 MNHEY and CDR2 SMNVEV (reference sequence). The CDR3 is made up of 15 amino acids. The CDR3 nucleotides read TGTGCCAGCAGTTTGGGCAGGGGTCGAGGTCAGCCCCAGCATTTT. It translates to CASSLGRGRGQPQHF.

Remarks on this clonotype: A clone one base away is much larger, so this may be a read error. The CDR3 coding sequence is TGTGCCAGCGCAGGGGGGGCGGGACCGGACATTCAGTACTTC. Translation gives CASAGGAGPDIQYF. The chain carries TRBV7-2 and TRBJ2-4; D is perhaps TRBD1 or TRBD2 (7 bases each). The CDR3 has 14 amino acids. From germline, CDR1 is SGHTA and CDR2 FQGNSA. The V and J ends lost 8 bases and 8 bases respectively, with 19 bases between them.

There are a few counts of this clonotype. One base away lies a much larger clone, so this may be a sequencing read error. CDR3 nucleotides: TGTGCCTGCAGTTTAACGGGTCCGTCAGCGAACACTGAAGCTTTCTTT. This codes for CACSLTGPSANTEAFF. V and J are TRBV27 and TRBJ1-1; D uncertain. This CDR3 comprises 16 residues. The germline CDR1 and CDR2 sequences are MNHEY and SMNVEV (reference sequence).

This clonotype was detected ten times or more. In DNA form, the CDR3 reads TGTGCCAGCTCTTCCGACAGTTTTTTGACCGGGGAGCTGTTTTTT. This translates into CASSSDSFLTGELFF. V and J are TRBV12-3 or TRBV12-4 and TRBJ2-2, with a possible D match to TRBD1 (5 bases). The CDR3 length is 15 residues. V was clipped by 8 bases and J by 5 bases, with 18 bases between them.

The sample holds many counts of this clonotype. This chain links TRBV7-2 with TRBJ1-2; D is perhaps TRBD1 (5 bases). This CDR3 is 16 amino acids long. The V end lost 1 base, the J end lost 8 bases, and 20 bases lay between the germline ends. Germline lookup yields CDR1 SGHTA and CDR2 FQGNSA. The DNA of the CDR3 is TGTGCCAGCAGCTTAGATGGTGGCGTCGGGGGAGGAGGCTACACCTTC. This codes for CASSLDGGVGGGGYTF.

This clonotype occurred many times. The CDR3 reads CASARGSGTGELFF. CDR3 DNA: TGTGCCAGCGCCCGAGGGTCGGGCACCGGGGAGCTGTTTTTT. The chain employs TRBV28 and TRBJ2-2; possible D gene TRBD2, 5 bases. Trimming took 8 bases from V and 4 from J, leaving 14 bases between them. The CDR3 covers 14 residues. Germline-derived CDR1 and CDR2 are MDHEN and SYDVKM.

This clonotype was seen at least ten times. The chain links TRBV18 to TRBJ1-5; D gene unclear. The V gene lost 2 bases and the J gene lost 6 bases, with 11 bases spanning the gap. The CDR3 sequence is 14 residues long. The V gene's germline CDR1 is KGHSH and CDR2 LQKENI. The CDR3 nucleotides read TGTGCCAGCTCACCAGAATTCAACGCTCAGCCCCAGCATTTT. Amino acids: CASSPEFNAQPQHF.

The sample holds many counts of this clonotype. The chain combines TRBV20-1 with TRBJ2-1; 13 bases map to TRBD2. Germline-derived CDR1 and CDR2 are DFQATT and SNEGSKA (reference sequence). The V segment lost 1 base and the J segment 8 bases; nucleotides outside the gene matches: 5. There are 15 residues in the CDR3. The CDR3 DNA reads TGCAGTGCTAGAGCGGGACTAGCGGGAAGATATGAGCAGTTCTTC. It is translated as CSARAGLAGRYEQFF.

This clonotype has just a few counts. The chain has TRBV5-4 and TRBJ2-1; D might be TRBD1 or TRBD2, each matching 5 bases. V gave up 6 bases and J gave up 4 bases, with 20 bases separating them. Germline V lookup: CDR1 SGHNT, CDR2 YYREEE (reference sequence). The CDR3 is made up of 16 amino acids. The CDR3 DNA is TGTGCCAGCACTCCCCAAGGGGACCAGCGATACAATGAGCAGTTCTTC. Protein product: CASTPQGDQRYNEQFF.

This clonotype was counted only a few times. This chain joins TRBV10-3 and TRBJ1-2; TRBD1 matches at 9 bases. Trimming removed 3 bases from V and 4 bases from J; junction bases left unmatched: 15. In germline, CDR1 is ENHRY, CDR2 SYGVKD. CDR3 size: 18 residues. Written as DNA, the CDR3 is TGTGCCATCAGTGAATGGACAGGGGACCTCAGATCATCCTATGGCTACACCTTC. Its protein product is CAISEWTGDLRSSYGYTF.

This clonotype was found many times. The chain joins TRBV5-1 to TRBJ2-7, with D unclear. V shed 5 bases and J shed 4 bases, with 22 bases lying between them. Germline CDR1 reads SGHRS; CDR2 reads YFSETQ. This CDR3 is 16 amino acids long. CDR3 residues: CASSLNTPSARYEQYF. In nucleotides, the CDR3 is TGCGCCAGCAGTCTCAATACACCCTCGGCGCGATACGAGCAGTACTTC.

This clonotype was observed many times. CDR3 residues: CASSFLGQGAGNIQYF. CDR3 bases: TGTGCCAGCAGTTTTTTGGGACAGGGGGCGGGAAACATTCAGTACTTC. The rearrangement joins TRBV12-3 or TRBV12-4 to TRBJ2-4; 12 nucleotides match TRBD1. V was clipped by 3 bases and J by 6 bases; unmatched bases: 6. The CDR3 contains 16 residues.

The chain is built from TRBV5-1 and TRBJ2-7; 8 bases are a match to TRBD1. V dropped 9 bases and J dropped 3; count of bases not matched to a gene: 8. The CDR3 is 13 residues long. Germline lookup yields CDR1 SGHRS and CDR2 YFSETQ. CDR3 DNA sequence: TGCGCCAACCAGGGACAGGACTACTACGAGCAGTACTTC. It yields the protein CANQGQDYYEQYF.

The chain has TRBV4-2 and TRBJ1-6, with a possible D match to TRBD1 (5 bases). From germline, CDR1 is LGHNA and CDR2 YNFKEQ. Trimming took 0 bases from V and 6 from J, leaving 18 bases between them. The CDR3 extends over 18 amino acids. The CDR3, as DNA: TGTGCCAGCAGCCAAGATCCCTACAGGCTTCTCTCTAATTCACCCCTCCACTTT. Residues: CASSQDPYRLLSNSPLHF.

The table lists this clonotype with a few counts. The chain carries TRBV19 and TRBJ2-2, with TRBD2 as a possible D gene (5 bases). The CDR3 length is 14 residues. In germline, CDR1 is LNHDA, CDR2 SQIVND (reference sequence). Trimming took off 5 bases at V and 1 base at J, with 8 bases between the two ends. As DNA, the CDR3 is TGTGCCAGTAGTGCCACTAGGAACACCGGGGAGCTGTTTTTT. Translated: CASSATRNTGELFF.

The chain carries TRBV28 and TRBJ2-7, with D unresolved. The CDR3 is made up of 12 amino acids. Germline values: CDR1 MDHEN, CDR2 SYDVKM. V was shortened by 6 bases and J by 7 bases, with 13 bases between the two germline ends. The CDR3 spells CASRPTAFEQYF. Written as DNA, the CDR3 is TGTGCCAGCAGACCCACAGCTTTTGAGCAGTACTTC. The complete variable domain, with remaining parts taken from reference TRBV28 and TRBJ2-7, reads DVKVTQSSRYLVKRTGEKVFLECVQDMDHENMFWYRQDPGLGLRLIYFSYDVKMKEKGDIPEGYSVSREKKERFSLILESASTNQTSMYLCASRPTAFEQYFGPGTRLTVT.

This clonotype showed up just a few times. The rearrangement uses TRBV19 and TRBJ2-2; 8 bases line up with TRBD1. V shed 6 bases and J 6 bases; nucleotides not matched to a gene: 6. The CDR3 has 14 residues. The germline CDR1 and CDR2 sequences are LNHDA and SQIVND (reference sequence). The CDR3: CASSLGQGSGELFF. The CDR3 nucleotides read TGTGCCAGTAGCCTCGGACAGGGCTCCGGGGAGCTGTTTTTT.

The J gene is TRBJ1-1, the V gene TRBV5-1; 8 nucleotides align to TRBD1. V was clipped by 3 bases and J by 4 bases; unmatched bases: 5. The CDR3 sequence is 14 residues long. The germline CDR1 and CDR2 sequences are SGHRS and YFSETQ. The CDR3 here is CASSSSTGVTEAFF. The CDR3 DNA reads as TGCGCCAGCAGCTCATCGACAGGGGTCACTGAAGCTTTCTTT.

The sample holds many counts of this clonotype. The J gene is TRBJ1-5, the V gene TRBV12-3 or TRBV12-4, with D maybe TRBD1 (5 bases). The ends were cut back, 3 bases at V and 6 bases at J, with 15 bases in the middle. The CDR3 covers 15 residues. The CDR3 is CASSFGQGLVQPQHF. The CDR3 bases are TGTGCCAGCAGTTTTGGGCAGGGCCTCGTTCAGCCCCAGCATTTT.